A selection of T cell receptor beta chains follows, all from one sample in a study of cytomegalovirus exposure and HLA in healthy donors. Profiled with immunoSEQ multiplex PCR; TCRdb holds only in-frame clones, not every one. Its table records about 51,000 clones. Sequencing was done on a sample of PBMCs. The receptor set was obtained from a man in his forties in good health and CMV-seropositive. CDR3s leave out the opening cysteine and the closing phenylalanine or tryptophan. A D gene is named only where the DNA matches it firmly.

j_call | v_call | d_call | cdr3_aa
TRBJ2-3 | TRBV7-3 | TRBD1 | ASSSYPGQGAISDTQY
TRBJ2-1 | TRBV7-7 | TRBD1 | ASSPLRDSLYHEQF
TRBJ1-3 | TRBV9 | NA | ASSQGNTIY
TRBJ2-5 | TRBV4-1 | NA | ASSQEGGQGAVQTQY
TRBJ1-1 | TRBV5-1 | NA | ASSLGQTLGTEAF
TRBJ2-1 | TRBV11-2 | NA | ASSLVIYEQF
TRBJ2-7 | TRBV11-3 | TRBD1 | ASSPGDRALEGEQY
TRBJ2-2 | TRBV4-3 | NA | ASSQELTRSANTGELF
TRBJ2-3 | TRBV7-2 | TRBD1 | ASSLDRVVDTQY
TRBJ1-2 | TRBV28 | NA | ASSIFRGGRAYGYT
TRBJ2-1 | TRBV29-1 | NA | SVTGLSYNEQF
TRBJ2-7 | TRBV19 | TRBD1 | ASSLQGRLSYEQY
TRBJ1-2 | TRBV19 | NA | ASTEDYGYT
TRBJ2-1 | TRBV6-6 | TRBD2 | ASSLTSGTGGEQF
TRBJ1-5 | TRBV7-6 | TRBD1 | ASWDRGDQPQH